The 2 T cell receptor beta chains reported below all come from one sample, sequenced in a study of blood T cells in healthy people across ages. A second 7 to 11 cycle PCR used barcoded and J-beta primers. TCRdb used MiXCR to reprocess the 5' RACE reads, holding one entry per CDR3 protein. The table includes 730,000 or so distinct CDR3 sequences, around 41% detected once. Source material: blood. These receptors were taken from a man of 80 years or more in good health.

In this sample, this clonotype turned up a few times. The V and J genes are TRBV10-1 and TRBJ2-7; D tentatively fits TRBD1 or TRBD2 (6 bases each). The CDR3 length is 13 residues. Germline loops: CDR1 WNHNN, CDR2 SYGVQD (reference sequence). Trimming left V 4 bases short and J 5 bases short, with 12 bases between. The CDR3 loop reads CASSGSGGHEQYF. The CDR3, as DNA: TGCGCCAGCAGTGGTTCCGGGGGCCACGAGCAGTACTTC.

The table lists this clonotype with a few counts. The chain joins TRBV5-1 to TRBJ2-5; either TRBD1 or TRBD2 may fit D (6 bases each). Germline loops: CDR1 SGHRS, CDR2 YFSETQ. The V gene lost 1 base and the J gene lost 3 bases, with 16 bases spanning the gap. The CDR3 runs to 16 residues. The CDR3 sequence: CASSLRGTLRKETQYF. The CDR3 DNA reads TGCGCCAGCAGCTTGCGGGGGACACTTAGAAAAGAGACCCAGTACTTC.